This T cell receptor (beta chain) comes out of a study of OX40 agonist ivuxolimab in advanced cancers. Germline V gives CDR1 MRHNA, CDR2 SNTAGT. The CDR3 runs 14 residues. With 3 bases clipped from V and 1 base from J, the junction kept 0 bases outside the gene matches. Overall study findings and caveats: Undetermined was the antigen specificity of the expanded peripheral T cells.

The timepoints at which blood was sampled were baseline, cycle 4 day 1, and cycle 7 day 1. There are a few counts of this clone. Its antigen is still unknown. Here immunoSEQ multiplex PCR was the method, and the copy in TCRdb shows in-frame clones only, minus some. This table holds some 8,000 clones, 70% to 80% found once. Material: CD4+ or CD8+ T cells sorted from blood, obtained in a trial of the OX40 agonist ivuxolimab. The sequence was collected from an adult with an advanced solid tumor such as melanoma, head and neck, liver or kidney cancer. This chain uses TRBV6-4 with TRBJ2-3; 8 nucleotides line up with TRBD2. The CDR3 DNA is TGTGCCAGCAGTGAAGCGGGGGGCACAGATACGCAGTATTTT. Translation: CASSEAGGTDTQYF.